These 15 T cell receptor beta chains came from one sample sequenced in a study of STAT3 mutations in large granular lymphocyte leukemia (dated 2019 in TCRdb). Their specific antigens are unknown. The library was made by the immunoSEQ multiplex PCR assay. In TCRdb, the immuneACCESS table is reduced to in-frame sequences with V and J assigned. These tables do not hold every clone; where another copy was compared, an unresolved V gene accounts for under half, and the others remain unexplained. The sample yields 3,500 to 5,000 clones; roughly 82% were counted once. The ten largest clones add up to around nine tenths of the sample. Beyond this particular receptor, the publication reports: At least one immunodominant TCRbeta clonotype was identified in every T-LGLL patient, and multiple immunodominant subclonotypes were identified in about half of the T-LGLL patients.

The sample taken for sequencing was peripheral blood mononuclear cells. All receptors come from a boy younger than 18 with T-cell large granular lymphocyte leukemia. Some clones in this sample may be carry-over from other donors' samples. The age is the age at diagnosis.

The chain carries TRBV4-3 and TRBJ2-1; tentative D call: TRBD1 (5 bases). The germline V gene has CDR1 LGHNA and CDR2 YSLEER. CDR3 size: 15 residues. Trimming removed 1 base at V and 0 bases at J, with 7 bases between. CDR3 nucleotides: TGCGCCAGCAGCCAAGGGGGCAGCTCCTACAATGAGCAGTTCTTC. It translates to CASSQGGSSYNEQFF.

This clone was recorded only once. This chain uses TRBV29-1 with TRBJ1-2, with no clear D. From germline, CDR1 is SQVTM and CDR2 ANQGSEA. The CDR3 totals 12 residues. V was pared by 3 bases and J by 2 bases, with 7 bases between. The CDR3 here is CSVDEVNYGYTF. Written as DNA, the CDR3 is TGCAGCGTTGATGAGGTGAACTATGGCTACACCTTC. The complete variable domain, with remaining parts taken from reference TRBV29-1 and TRBJ1-2, reads SAVISQKPSRDICQRGTSLTIQCQVDSQVTMMFWYRQQPGQSLTLIATANQGSEATYESGFVIDKFPISRPNLTFSTLTVSNMSPEDSSIYLCSVDEVNYGYTFGSGTRLTVV.

The chain joins TRBV2 to TRBJ2-7, with D unresolved. The CDR3 runs 12 residues. The V gene lost 3 bases and the J gene lost 5 bases, with 8 bases spanning the gap. The germline V gene encodes CDR1 SNHLY and CDR2 FYNNEI. The CDR3 coding sequence is TGTGCCAGCAGTGATCACGGCAACGAGCAGTACTTC. This translates into CASSDHGNEQYF.

This chain uses TRBV2 with TRBJ2-5; weak D call: TRBD1 (6 bases). The germline gives CDR1 SNHLY, CDR2 FYNNEI. CDR3 length: 15 residues. V gave up 6 bases and J gave up 2 bases, with 16 bases separating them. In DNA, the CDR3 is TGTGCCAGCAGGGGGACAAGATCATTTCAAGAGACCCAGTACTTC. Translated, it gives CASRGTRSFQETQYF.

The chain links TRBV18 to TRBJ2-7; unclear D gene. V was cut by 5 bases and J by 2 bases, with 10 bases left in between. The CDR3 runs 13 residues. Germline V CDR1 and CDR2: KGHSH, LQKENI. CDR3 DNA: TGTGCCAGCTCAACTACAGAGGCCTACGAGCAGTACTTC. Translated, it gives CASSTTEAYEQYF.

The chain employs TRBV30 and TRBJ1-6; maybe TRBD1 (6 bases). Germline V CDR1 and CDR2: GTSNPN, SVGIG (reference sequence). The V and J ends lost 7 bases and 5 bases respectively, with 18 bases between them. The CDR3 is 15 residues long. Here the CDR3 reads CAYGSQGPNNSPLHF. The DNA for the CDR3 is TGTGCCTACGGGTCCCAGGGGCCAAATAATTCACCCCTCCACTTT.

This clone was counted a single time. J is TRBJ2-7 and V is TRBV25-1, with 11 bases identical to TRBD2. This CDR3 has 15 residues. Germline CDR1 MGHDK, CDR2 SYGVNS. J gave up 3 bases and V 4 bases, and 5 bases lay outside the gene matches. CDR3 bases: TGTGCCAGCAGTGCTCCCGGGACTAGCGGCTACGAGCAGTACTTC. Protein sequence: CASSAPGTSGYEQYF.

J is TRBJ2-5 and V is TRBV6-1; D is unresolved. Germline lookup yields CDR1 MNHNS and CDR2 SASEGT. Trimming pared 8 bases from V and 4 bases from J, leaving 11 bases between. The CDR3 extends over 12 amino acids. Here the CDR3 DNA reads TGTGCCAGCCTGTTTCCCGGAGAGACCCAGTACTTC. This gives the protein CASLFPGETQYF.

The rearrangement links TRBV30 to TRBJ1-6; maybe TRBD1 (5 bases). CDR3 length: 16 amino acids. Per germline, CDR1 GTSNPN and CDR2 SVGIG (reference sequence). V was shortened by 3 bases and J by 5 bases, with 17 bases between the two germline ends. CDR3 DNA: TGTGCCTGGAGGGGAGCCGGGACGGTCAATAATTCACCCCTCCACTTT. It yields the protein CAWRGAGTVNNSPLHF. Full variable domain (rest looked up from reference TRBV30 and TRBJ1-6): SQTIHQWPATLVQPVGSPLSLECTVEGTSNPNLYWYRQAAGRGLQLLFYSVGIGQISSEVPQNLSASRPQDRQFILSSKKLLLSDSGFYLCAWRGAGTVNNSPLHFGNGTRLTVT.

The rearrangement links TRBV7-2 to TRBJ1-5; D call uncertain. CDR1 is SGHTA and CDR2 is FQGNSA in the germline V gene. The V gene lost 4 bases and the J gene lost 8 bases, with 12 bases spanning the gap. CDR3 size: 13 residues. As DNA, the CDR3 is TGTGCCAGCAGCTCGGACGCACTTAAGCCCCAGCATTTT. It is translated as CASSSDALKPQHF.

The rearrangement uses TRBV6-1 and TRBJ2-7, with a weak D call TRBD1 (5 bases). CDR3 length: 14 residues. The V gene's germline CDR1 is MNHNS and CDR2 SASEGT. The ends were cut back, 3 bases at V and 1 base at J, with 10 bases in the middle. The CDR3 loop reads CASSDIGHSYEQYF. The CDR3 nucleotides are TGTGCCAGCAGTGATATCGGACATTCCTACGAGCAGTACTTC.

The V gene is TRBV7-8, the J gene TRBJ2-7; D not certain. V was clipped by 0 bases and J by 4 bases, with 4 bases between them. Germline assignment: CDR1 SGHVS and CDR2 FQNEAQ. The CDR3 runs 12 residues. The CDR3 DNA follows: TGTGCCAGCAGCTTAGCTGTGTACGAGCAGTACTTC. Residues: CASSLAVYEQYF.

The chain has TRBV7-9 and TRBJ1-5; perhaps TRBD1 as D (5 bases). V was pared by 1 base and J by 7 bases, with 11 bases between. This CDR3 comprises 14 residues. Per the germline V gene, CDR1 is SEHNR and CDR2 is FQNEAQ (reference sequence). CDR3: CASSLGAGGQPQHF. The CDR3 DNA follows: TGTGCCAGCAGCTTAGGGGCTGGGGGACAGCCCCAGCATTTT.

The chain links TRBV5-1 to TRBJ1-2; D is possibly TRBD1 (6 bases). This CDR3 comprises 14 residues. The ends were cut back, 4 bases at V and 4 bases at J, with 14 bases in the middle. CDR1 SGHRS and CDR2 YFSETQ come from the germline V gene. The CDR3 coding sequence is TGCGCCAGCAGCCCAGGGGTTTCTCCCTATGGCTACACCTTC. Translating gives CASSPGVSPYGYTF.

The gene calls are TRBV27 and TRBJ2-7; D may match TRBD1 or TRBD2 (5 bases each). CDR1 and CDR2 from the germline V gene are MNHEY and SMNVEV (reference sequence). This CDR3 has 13 residues. V was cut by 5 bases and J by 9 bases, with 17 bases left in between. This chain's CDR3 is CASSSRGLDGQYF. The CDR3 DNA follows: TGTGCCAGCAGTAGCCGGGGCCTCGACGGGCAGTACTTC.